The 20 T cell receptor beta chains below come from one sample, sequenced in a study of blood T cell repertoires in COVID-19. Here immunoSEQ multiplex PCR was the method, and the copy in TCRdb shows in-frame clones only, minus some. The sample yields 300,000 or so clones, about 86% seen once. The sample taken for sequencing was PBMCs or T cells enriched from blood (not recorded which). These receptor sequences come from a woman in her thirties or forties with acute COVID-19.

A single count supports this clone. This chain uses TRBV5-1 with TRBJ2-7, with TRBD2 as a possible D gene (5 bases). The CDR3 is 14 amino acids. Trimming took off 0 bases at V and 4 bases at J, with 11 bases between the two ends. Per the germline V gene, CDR1 is SGHRS and CDR2 is YFSETQ. CDR3 nucleotide sequence: TGCGCCAGCAGCTTGGCCGCGGGCCGGTACGAGCAGTACTTC. Amino acids: CASSLAAGRYEQYF. The full variable domain, rest sourced from reference TRBV5-1 and TRBJ2-7, is KAGVTQTPRYLIKTRGQQVTLSCSPISGHRSVSWYQQTPGQGLQFLFEYFSETQRNKGNFPGRFSGRQFSNSRSEMNVSTLELGDSALYLCASSLAAGRYEQYFGPGTRLTVT.

The chain links TRBV28 to TRBJ1-1, with a tentative D call TRBD1 (6 bases). The CDR3 extends over 14 amino acids. The ends were cut back, 2 bases at V and 6 bases at J, with 13 bases in the middle. CDR1 is MDHEN and CDR2 is SYDVKM in the germline V gene. This CDR3 reads CASSLPPGVAEAFF. In DNA form, the CDR3 reads TGTGCCAGCAGTTTACCTCCAGGGGTGGCTGAAGCTTTCTTT.

In its sample, this clone was seen a few times. This chain uses TRBV5-1 with TRBJ1-3; perhaps TRBD1 as D (6 bases). V lost 4 bases and J lost 2, with 13 bases in between. The CDR3 sequence is 15 residues long. Germline V gene sequence: CDR1 SGHRS, CDR2 YFSETQ. The CDR3 loop reads CASSTQGTTGNTIYF. The DNA for the CDR3 is TGCGCCAGCAGCACACAGGGAACAACTGGAAACACCATATATTTT.

This chain uses TRBV15 with TRBJ2-7; TRBD2 aligns across 8 bases. CDR1 is LNHNV and CDR2 is YYDKDF in the germline V gene (reference sequence). With V trimmed by 4 bases and J by 0 bases, 11 bases remained unmatched. The CDR3 consists of 17 residues. This chain's CDR3 is CATSIQFSGKSSYEQYF. The CDR3 nucleotides read TGTGCCACCAGCATACAATTTAGCGGGAAGAGCTCCTACGAGCAGTACTTC.

V usage is TRBV5-1 and J usage is TRBJ1-1; 9 bases are a match to TRBD1. Unmatched junction bases numbered 3, after V lost 3 bases and J lost 0 bases. Germline loops: CDR1 SGHRS, CDR2 YFSETQ. CDR3 length equals 15 residues. The CDR3 loop is CASSSRQGVNTEAFF. In DNA form, the CDR3 reads TGCGCCAGCAGCTCAAGACAGGGGGTGAACACTGAAGCTTTCTTT. The full variable domain, with the rest looked up from reference TRBV5-1 and TRBJ1-1, is KAGVTQTPRYLIKTRGQQVTLSCSPISGHRSVSWYQQTPGQGLQFLFEYFSETQRNKGNFPGRFSGRQFSNSRSEMNVSTLELGDSALYLCASSSRQGVNTEAFFGQGTRLTVV.

This sequence joins TRBV7-3 and TRBJ2-7, with D possibly matching TRBD1 (6 bases). Trimming pared 4 bases from V and 3 bases from J, leaving 10 bases between. From germline, CDR1 is SGHTA and CDR2 FQGTGA. The CDR3 consists of 13 residues. The CDR3 region is CASSSQQGYEQYF. In DNA form, the CDR3 reads TGTGCCAGCAGCTCCCAACAGGGCTACGAGCAGTACTTC.

The gene calls are TRBV28 and TRBJ1-2; 8 bases map to TRBD1. The germline V gene encodes CDR1 MDHEN and CDR2 SYDVKM. The CDR3 has 13 residues. V shed 6 bases, J shed 8 bases, and the junction held 8 bases outside the gene matches. The CDR3 spells CASRLQGEEGYTF. DNA for the CDR3: TGTGCCAGCAGACTACAGGGGGAGGAAGGCTACACCTTC.

V usage is TRBV3-1 (or the pseudogene TRBV3-2) and J usage is TRBJ1-5, with 7 bases fitting TRBD1. The CDR3 has 15 residues. V gave up 11 bases and J gave up 0 bases; unmatched junction bases: 10. Germline CDR1 reads LGHDT; CDR2 reads YNNKEL (reference sequence). In DNA form, the CDR3 reads TGTGCCGGCAAAGACAGGGTTTATAGCAATCAGCCCCAGCATTTT. Amino acids: CAGKDRVYSNQPQHF.

The chain employs TRBV5-4 and TRBJ2-7; tentatively, D is TRBD1 (6 bases). The CDR3 is 13 amino acids. Germline CDR1 is SGHNT and CDR2 is YYREEE (reference sequence). The ends were cut back, 0 bases at V and 3 bases at J, with 7 bases in the middle. CDR3 sequence (DNA): TGTGCCAGCAGCTTGGACAGGGACTACGAGCAGTACTTC. Encoded protein: CASSLDRDYEQYF.

The V gene is TRBV25-1, the J gene TRBJ2-5; 8 nucleotides agree with TRBD1. Germline V CDR1 and CDR2: MGHDK, SYGVNS. The ends lost 2 bases at V and 0 bases at J; junction bases unmatched: 11. The CDR3 is 18 amino acids. The CDR3 DNA reads as TGTGCCAGCAGTGAACAAGGGACAGGTACATACTACCAAGAGACCCAGTACTTC. Amino acid sequence: CASSEQGTGTYYQETQYF.

The genes are TRBV7-9 and TRBJ1-2; 10 positions match TRBD1. The CDR3 loop spans 14 amino acids. CDR1 is SEHNR, CDR2 FQNEAQ, per germline (reference sequence). The J segment lost 4 bases and the V segment lost 3 bases, leaving 2 bases of the junction unmatched. The CDR3 DNA reads TGTGCCAGCAGCTTCGGGACAGGGGTCTATGGCTACACCTTC. Its protein product is CASSFGTGVYGYTF.

The chain is built from TRBV4-3 and TRBJ1-6; tentatively, D is TRBD1 (5 bases). Germline V gene data show CDR1 as LGHNA and CDR2 as YSLEER. CDR3 size: 17 residues. The germline V and J ends were trimmed by 2 bases and 9 bases, with 20 bases remaining between them. For the CDR3, the DNA is TGCGCCAGCAGCCAATTCGGGGGGGACGCGTATCGTTCACCCCTCCACTTT. This translates into CASSQFGGDAYRSPLHF.

This clone was seen just once. The chain's CDR3 is CASSLEITGVEKLFF. Here the CDR3 DNA reads TGTGCCAGCAGTTTAGAAATCACAGGGGTGGAAAAACTGTTTTTT. This rearrangement joins TRBV28 to TRBJ1-4; 7 nucleotides agree with TRBD1. J was trimmed by 8 bases and V by 2 bases; bases with no gene match: 8. Germline assignment: CDR1 MDHEN and CDR2 SYDVKM. The CDR3 spans 15 residues. The variable domain in full, completed from reference TRBV28 and TRBJ1-4, reads DVKVTQSSRYLVKRTGEKVFLECVQDMDHENMFWYRQDPGLGLRLIYFSYDVKMKEKGDIPEGYSVSREKKERFSLILESASTNQTSMYLCASSLEITGVEKLFFGSGTQLSVL.

The chain has TRBV28 and TRBJ2-4; 8 positions match TRBD1. With 2 bases clipped from V and 6 bases from J, the junction kept 6 bases outside the gene matches. CDR3 length equals 15 residues. Germline-derived CDR1 and CDR2 are MDHEN and SYDVKM. In DNA form, the CDR3 reads TGTGCCAGCAGTTTACCTACTGGGACAGGAAACATTCAGTACTTC. Translating gives CASSLPTGTGNIQYF.

The rearrangement links TRBV14 to TRBJ2-7; possible D gene TRBD1, 6 bases. Germline V CDR1 and CDR2: SGHDN, FVKESK. CDR3 length: 14 residues. Between the trimmed V and J ends, which lost 1 base and 5 bases, there was a span of 12 bases. The CDR3 nucleotides read TGTGCCAGCAGCCAAGGCCCAGGGGCCCACGAGCAGTACTTC. Translated: CASSQGPGAHEQYF.

The chain joins TRBV5-6 to TRBJ2-7; 8 nucleotides match TRBD1. The CDR3 consists of 14 residues. Losses at the gene ends were 4 bases for V and 5 bases for J; bases not matched to a gene: 8. The V gene's germline CDR1 is SGHDT and CDR2 YYEEEE. The CDR3 sequence: CASSQGQGWDEQYF. The CDR3 nucleotides are TGTGCCAGCAGCCAAGGACAGGGTTGGGACGAGCAGTACTTC.

The DNA for the CDR3 is TGTGCCAGCCGGGACAGAACCCCGACAGATACGCAGTATTTT. It yields the protein CASRDRTPTDTQYF. This sequence joins TRBV14 and TRBJ2-3; 7 bases fit TRBD1. In germline, CDR1 is SGHDN, CDR2 FVKESK. The CDR3 has 14 amino acids. The V and J ends lost 8 bases and 3 bases, in that order; junction bases with no gene match: 8.

The chain recombines TRBV7-9 with TRBJ1-2, with 9 bases fitting TRBD1. CDR1 and CDR2 (germline): SEHNR, FQNEAQ (reference sequence). This CDR3 region has 15 residues. The V segment lost 5 bases and the J segment 8 bases; nucleotides outside the gene matches: 12. This chain's CDR3 is CASSLPTGGAEGYTF. CDR3 DNA sequence: TGTGCCAGCAGCCTGCCAACAGGGGGCGCTGAGGGCTACACCTTC.

CDR3 protein: CASRWQGRGTEAFF. The CDR3 DNA reads TGTGCCAGCAGGTGGCAGGGTAGGGGCACTGAAGCTTTCTTT. The rearrangement joins TRBV27 to TRBJ1-1; tentatively, D is TRBD1 (5 bases). This CDR3 has 14 residues. V shed 6 bases and J shed 4 bases, with 15 bases lying between them. Germline lookup yields CDR1 MNHEY and CDR2 SMNVEV (reference sequence).

This clone was seen just once. V usage is TRBV11-2 and J usage is TRBJ2-1; 13 nucleotides match TRBD2. J lost 7 bases, V lost 1 base, and 10 bases had no gene match. Germline CDR1 and CDR2: SGHAT and FQNNGV. This CDR3 is built from 18 residues. This chain's CDR3 is CASSLGSGTSGTWNEQFF. In DNA form, the CDR3 reads TGTGCCAGCAGCTTAGGTAGTGGGACTAGCGGGACTTGGAATGAGCAGTTCTTC.